The sequence of this T cell receptor (beta chain) was determined in a study of B cell selection in AIRE deficiency. CD4+CD127+ cells were sorted as the conventional CD4 T cells. Turning to this clone: Its antigen is unknown.

The method was immunoSEQ multiplex PCR; TCRdb's version includes in-frame clones alone and lacks a portion of them. The sample has approximately 19,000 clones, about 97% seen once. Study-wide findings and caveats: Patient Tconv cells held 30% to 35% of Treg sequences shared by healthy donors.

This receptor was obtained from a human donor with AIRE deficiency. Specimen: conventional CD4+ T cells sorted from PBMCs.

In DNA, the CDR3 is TGTGCCAGCAGTTGGCAGGGAGGCAGCTCACCCCTCCACTTT. It codes for CASSWQGGSSPLHF. The rearrangement links TRBV6-5 to TRBJ1-6, with D tentatively TRBD1 (5 bases). CDR1 is MNHEY and CDR2 is SVGAGI in the germline V gene. The CDR3 is 14 residues long. V lost 4 bases to trimming and J lost 10 bases, with 14 bases between them.